This T cell receptor delta chain was retrieved from a study of Vδ1+ human thymocytes. Study-level results: Highly polyclonal TRG and TRD repertoires with Gaussian CDR3 length distributions appeared in thymus. Thymic delta-chain repertoires held roughly 20% Vdelta2 sequences and few Vdelta3, despite high sort purity. TRG sequences recurred across donors, whereas TRD sequences stayed essentially private.

This clone was seen a few times. Its antigen is currently unknown. Extracted RNA was reverse transcribed into cDNA. Pooled V-gene forward primers with one constant-region reverse primer generated the CDR3 amplicons by multiplex PCR. TCRdb re-called the multiplex PCR reads using CATT. Among 50,000 to 60,000 delta-chain clones listed, around 16% were seen once. Alphabeta T cells were depleted, then CD3+ Vdelta1+ Vdelta2- thymocytes were FACS-sorted. Sorted Vdelta1+ thymocytes were roughly 98% to 99.6% pure. Germline V lookup: CDR1 TSWWSYY, CDR2 QGS. The V and J ends lost 4 bases and 6 bases respectively, with 12 bases between them. The CDR3 totals 13 residues.

Sequencing used Vdelta1+ gamma-delta thymocytes from the thymus. This sample's subset: FACS-sorted CD3+ TCRalphabeta- TCRVdelta1+ TCRVdelta2- thymocytes. This receptor was taken from a girl less than two years old who had congenital heart surgery. V gene TRDV1 combines with J gene TRDJ1, with D possibly TRDD3 on 6 matching bases. CDR3 nucleotide sequence: TGTGCTCTTGGGGCTACCGGGGGGAATAAACTCATCTTT. It codes for CALGATGGNKLIF.